The clone carrying this T cell receptor (beta chain) was seen a handful of times. The antigen remains undetermined. This entry is derived from a study of T cell repertoires in cytomegalovirus infection. Study at large: Public TCR beta signature analysis indicated the presence of both CMV infection and matching HLA type. Regarding the study as a whole: Cumulative public TCR beta family frequency identified carriers of CMV plus the relevant HLA.

TCRdb re-called the reads through MiXCR, storing one row per CDR3 protein. The data show about 900,000 distinct CDR3 sequences, approximately 31% seen once. V was clipped by 6 bases and J by 10 bases, with 12 bases between them. Germline CDR1 and CDR2: MNHNS and SASEGT. The CDR3 runs to 11 residues. V usage is TRBV6-1 and J usage is TRBJ1-1, with unresolved D. Sequences were derived from cultured CD8+ T cells from PBMCs, sampled from culture after CMV antigen stimulation. The clonotype comes from a human donor in good health (CMV status not recorded). Some clones in this sample may be carry-over from other donors' samples. CDR3 sequence (DNA): TGTGCCAGCAGCTCACCCATGAGAGCTTTCTTT. This encodes CASSSPMRAFF.